Sequencing of this T cell receptor (beta chain) was carried out in a study of blood T cell repertoires in COVID-19. Study information: The cDNA or gDNA used as material had been derived from T cells, B-cell-depleted T cells, or PBMCs.

CDR1 and CDR2 (germline): SGHRS, YFSETQ. V dropped 4 bases and J dropped 4; count of bases not matched to a gene: 14. This CDR3 has 17 residues. How the authors handled the data: Estimation of nucleated cell counts was performed using reference gene primer amplification. The assay was immunoSEQ multiplex PCR, and TCRdb's table has in-frame clones only and misses some. That table gives V, J and clone size, and the DNA gave D and trimming. Of about 260,000 clones listed, approximately 90% are singletons. Input material: peripheral blood. This chain joins TRBV5-1 and TRBJ1-2; 9 bases match TRBD1. The TCR originated in a middle-aged woman with acute or convalescent COVID-19. CDR3 in DNA: TGCGCCAGCAGCGCAACTCCGGGACAGGGAGTTCTCTATGGCTACACCTTC. The encoded protein is CASSATPGQGVLYGYTF. Using reference TRBV5-1 and TRBJ1-2 for the parts outside the CDR3, the full variable domain is KAGVTQTPRYLIKTRGQQVTLSCSPISGHRSVSWYQQTPGQGLQFLFEYFSETQRNKGNFPGRFSGRQFSNSRSEMNVSTLELGDSALYLCASSATPGQGVLYGYTFGSGTRLTVV.